One and the same sample provided the 18 T cell receptor beta chains below, sequenced in a study of blood T cell repertoires in COVID-19. Produced via immunoSEQ multiplex PCR; TCRdb's table is partial and in-frame only. In the table there are under 350,000 clones, roughly 90% of which are singletons. Sequencing was performed on PBMCs or T cells enriched from blood (not recorded which). The origin of the receptors is a woman aged 60-75 years who had recovered from COVID-19.

This clone was found once. This chain uses TRBV11-3 with TRBJ2-1, with 11 bases aligning to TRBD2. The CDR3 sequence is 16 residues long. With 4 bases clipped from V and 10 bases from J, the junction kept 12 bases outside the gene matches. CDR1 is SGHNT and CDR2 is YENEEA in the germline V gene. Here the CDR3 reads CASSSRLVAGGMEQFF. In DNA form, the CDR3 reads TGTGCCAGCAGCTCTCGGTTGGTAGCGGGAGGGATGGAGCAGTTCTTC.

The chain couples TRBV18 to TRBJ1-2; TRBD1 matches 11 bases. The junction had 3 bases not matched to a gene; V was cut back by 3 bases and J by 6 bases. The CDR3 is made up of 14 amino acids. CDR1 is KGHSH and CDR2 is LQKENI in the germline V gene. The CDR3 DNA is TGTGCCAGCTCACCGGGGGACAGGGGGAATGGCTACACCTTC. The encoded protein is CASSPGDRGNGYTF.

This CDR3 reads CASSISRGSGETQYF. CDR3 in DNA: TGTGCCAGCAGCATCTCAAGAGGGTCTGGGGAGACCCAGTACTTC. This sequence joins TRBV5-4 and TRBJ2-5; weak D call: TRBD2 (5 bases). Germline CDR1 is SGHNT and CDR2 is YYREEE (reference sequence). The CDR3 is 15 residues long. V dropped 4 bases and J dropped 5 bases, with 18 bases sitting between them.

The chain combines TRBV30 with TRBJ1-4; D gene ambiguous. The CDR3 is made up of 15 amino acids. Germline CDR1 is GTSNPN and CDR2 is SVGIG (reference sequence). V gave up 2 bases and J gave up 3 bases, with 13 bases separating them. In DNA form, the CDR3 reads TGTGCCTGGAGTAGAGACCGGGGTTCTAATGAAAAACTGTTTTTT. Amino acids: CAWSRDRGSNEKLFF. The full variable domain, in which reference TRBV30 and TRBJ1-4 provide the parts outside the CDR3, is SQTIHQWPATLVQPVGSPLSLECTVEGTSNPNLYWYRQAAGRGLQLLFYSVGIGQISSEVPQNLSASRPQDRQFILSSKKLLLSDSGFYLCAWSRDRGSNEKLFFGSGTQLSVL.

CDR3 in amino acids: CASSAGTGANEQYF. CDR3 bases: TGCGCCAGCAGTGCTGGGACAGGGGCCAACGAGCAGTACTTC. This chain links TRBV10-1 with TRBJ2-7; 10 bases agree with TRBD1. Germline V gives CDR1 WNHNN, CDR2 SYGVQD (reference sequence). Trimming removed 4 bases from V and 5 bases from J; junction bases left unmatched: 5. The CDR3 is 14 amino acids.

The V and J genes are TRBV7-9 and TRBJ2-3; TRBD2 agrees at 7 bases. V gave up 2 bases and J gave up 11 bases; unmatched junction bases: 1. The CDR3 runs to 11 residues. Germline V gene sequence: CDR1 SEHNR, CDR2 FQNEAQ (reference sequence). CDR3 residues: CASSLQREQYF. The CDR3 DNA reads TGTGCCAGCAGCTTACAGCGGGAGCAGTATTTT.

CDR3 sequence (DNA): TGCAGCGCTGGGCAGGGATCTGGGGCCAACGTCCTGACTTTC. This codes for CSAGQGSGANVLTF. The gene calls are TRBV29-1 and TRBJ2-6; D might be TRBD1 (5 bases). The CDR3 consists of 14 residues. Trimming took off 7 bases at V and 1 base at J, with 11 bases between the two ends. In germline, CDR1 is SQVTM, CDR2 ANQGSEA.

CDR3 sequence reads: CATSRDGAGTGAGELFF. CDR3 coding DNA: TGTGCCACCAGCAGAGATGGGGCGGGAACGGGCGCCGGGGAGCTGTTTTTT. The V gene is TRBV15, the J gene TRBJ2-2; tentatively, D is TRBD2 (6 bases). Between the trimmed V and J ends, which lost 0 bases and 6 bases, there was a span of 17 bases. This CDR3 comprises 17 residues. Germline CDR1 is LNHNV and CDR2 is YYDKDF (reference sequence).

This chain links TRBV7-9 with TRBJ2-5; 7 nucleotides agree with TRBD2. The CDR3 has 16 residues. Trimming took 2 bases from V and 5 from J; bases not matched to a gene: 11. Germline V CDR1 and CDR2: SEHNR, FQNEAQ (reference sequence). This CDR3 reads CASSLLSGAGRETQYF. Written as DNA, the CDR3 is TGTGCCAGCAGCTTACTCAGCGGGGCGGGCAGGGAGACCCAGTACTTC.

The chain employs TRBV28 and TRBJ2-7, with TRBD2 as a possible D gene (6 bases). The CDR3 totals 15 residues. Germline loops: CDR1 MDHEN, CDR2 SYDVKM. V dropped 4 bases and J dropped 2 bases, with 15 bases sitting between them. The CDR3 bases are TGTGCCAGCAGTTCCCCCGGGGGAAGCACCTACGAGCAGTACTTC. Translated, it gives CASSSPGGSTYEQYF.

The chain uses TRBV6-1 and TRBJ2-7; TRBD2 matches at 9 bases. Germline V gene data show CDR1 as MNHNS and CDR2 as SASEGT. CDR3 length: 18 residues. V trimming: 0 bases; J trimming: 3 bases; junction bases outside the gene matches: 12. The CDR3 loop reads CASSEAPPLAGTVYEQYF. DNA for the CDR3: TGTGCCAGCAGTGAAGCGCCGCCGCTAGCGGGGACCGTCTACGAGCAGTACTTC.

V and J are TRBV28 and TRBJ1-5; D not resolved. CDR1 and CDR2 (germline): MDHEN, SYDVKM. CDR3 length: 11 amino acids. V was cut by 4 bases and J by 11 bases, with 9 bases left in between. The CDR3 coding sequence is TGTGCCAGCAGTTCAACGGGAGCCCAGCATTTT. Its translation is CASSSTGAQHF. Filled out from reference TRBV28 and TRBJ1-5, the complete variable domain reads DVKVTQSSRYLVKRTGEKVFLECVQDMDHENMFWYRQDPGLGLRLIYFSYDVKMKEKGDIPEGYSVSREKKERFSLILESASTNQTSMYLCASSSTGAQHFGDGTRLSIL.

V and J are TRBV28 and TRBJ2-6; D call uncertain. Trimming removed 2 bases from V and 4 bases from J, with 12 bases in between. The CDR3 sequence is 16 residues long. CDR1 MDHEN and CDR2 SYDVKM come from the germline V gene. DNA of the CDR3: TGTGCCAGCAGTTTAGACACACGCACCGGGGCCAACGTCCTGACTTTC. Its protein is CASSLDTRTGANVLTF.

This chain connects TRBV2 to TRBJ2-1; 11 bases line up with TRBD2. The CDR3 length is 14 residues. The V gene end was trimmed by 9 bases and the J gene end by 8 bases; junction bases not matched to a gene: 9. CDR1 SNHLY and CDR2 FYNNEI come from the germline V gene. CDR3 loop: CASILAGGPDEQFF. CDR3 DNA: TGTGCCAGTATCCTAGCGGGGGGCCCAGATGAGCAGTTCTTC.

This clone was counted a single time. The chain joins TRBV28 to TRBJ2-7, with 10 nucleotides matching TRBD2. V trimming: 3 bases; J trimming: 12 bases; junction bases outside the gene matches: 8. The germline gives CDR1 MDHEN, CDR2 SYDVKM. CDR3 length equals 13 residues. CDR3 in DNA: TGTGCCAGCAGTTTGGGGCTAGCGGGGGTTTGGTACTTC. This gives the protein CASSLGLAGVWYF.

This clone was detected only a few times. The gene calls are TRBV18 and TRBJ1-1, with unresolved D. Trimming shortened V by 8 bases and J by 2 bases, and 12 bases separated the two germline ends. Germline CDR1 KGHSH, CDR2 LQKENI. This CDR3 has 13 residues. In DNA, the CDR3 is TGTGCCAGCCTTCGAGCCCCAAACACTGAAGCTTTCTTT. This translates into CASLRAPNTEAFF.

The chain is built from TRBV14 and TRBJ2-2, with a possible D match to TRBD2 (6 bases). The length of the CDR3 is 14 residues. The germline CDR1 and CDR2 sequences are SGHDN and FVKESK. V was shortened by 4 bases and J by 6 bases, with 12 bases between the two germline ends. The CDR3 bases are TGTGCCAGCAGCCGACTAGGTTCGGCCGGGGAGCTGTTTTTT. Amino acid sequence: CASSRLGSAGELFF.

The chain has TRBV7-8 and TRBJ1-5; D is unclear. This CDR3 is built from 14 residues. The V gene lost 2 bases and the J gene lost 5 bases, with 10 bases spanning the gap. Germline-derived CDR1 and CDR2 are SGHVS and FQNEAQ. The CDR3 sequence is CASSLTVSDQPQHF. The CDR3 bases are TGTGCCAGCAGCTTAACCGTTTCGGATCAGCCCCAGCATTTT.